This is a list of T cell receptor beta chains from one sample in a study of control samples from healthy donors and cancer patients. The method was immunoSEQ multiplex PCR; TCRdb's version includes in-frame clones alone and lacks a portion of them. The sample includes some 140,000 clones, 85% to 95% of them seen just once. The sequenced sample consisted of blood. Receptor source: a man in his forties or fifties in good health. Both conserved end residues are part of each CDR3. Fields, in order: D gene, clone size, J gene, V gene, CDR3 protein, CDR3 DNA. D genes are given only for firm matches. Clone sizes are given selectively: once, few, many, or a class where the clone is expanded.

NA NA TRBJ2-3 TRBV12-3/TRBV12-4 CASSLGTTDTQYF TGTGCCAGCAGTTTAGGGACAACGGATACGCAGTATTTT
NA NA TRBJ1-5 TRBV19 CASSAGRVSNQPQHF TGTGCCAGTAGTGCAGGACGAGTTAGCAATCAGCCCCAGCATTTT
NA NA TRBJ1-4 TRBV11-2 CASSLSHIATNEKLFF TGTGCCAGCAGCTTATCCCATATTGCAACTAATGAAAAACTGTTTTTT
NA NA TRBJ1-2 TRBV28 CASTRGGPNYGYTF TGTGCCAGCACTCGCGGGGGCCCTAACTATGGCTACACCTTC
NA NA TRBJ1-1 TRBV5-6 CASTLEGERRTEAFF TGTGCCAGCACCCTGGAGGGGGAAAGACGCACTGAAGCTTTCTTT
TRBD1 NA TRBJ1-1 TRBV6-6 CASRYGTGSEAFF TGTGCCAGCAGGTACGGGACAGGGTCAGAAGCTTTCTTT
NA NA TRBJ1-2 TRBV4-1 CASSQALIARVPNTF TGCGCCAGCAGCCAAGCCTTAATCGCCCGGGTTCCGAACACCTTC
NA NA TRBJ2-5 TRBV9 CASSTGDPASETQYF TGTGCCAGCAGCACGGGGGACCCCGCGTCGGAGACCCAGTACTTC
NA NA TRBJ1-1 TRBV10-1 CASSATNTEAFF TGCGCCAGCAGTGCCACGAACACTGAAGCTTTCTTT
NA NA TRBJ1-1 TRBV28 CASSIMNTEAFF TGTGCCAGCAGCATCATGAACACTGAAGCTTTCTTT
NA NA TRBJ1-6 TRBV27 CASSFWGYNSPLHF TGTGCCAGCAGTTTTTGGGGCTATAATTCACCCCTCCACTTT
NA NA TRBJ1-1 TRBV6-5 CASSTWTEAFF TGTGCCAGCAGTACCTGGACTGAAGCTTTCTTT
TRBD1 NA TRBJ2-2 TRBV5-1 CASRRTGGTGELFF TGCGCCAGCAGACGGACAGGGGGCACCGGGGAGCTGTTTTTT
TRBD2 NA TRBJ2-3 TRBV19 CASSMSPSGSTDTQYF TGTGCCAGTAGTATGTCTCCTAGCGGTAGCACAGATACGCAGTATTTT
NA NA TRBJ1-3 TRBV19 CASSIWRPGGNTIYF TGTGCCAGTAGTATATGGAGGCCGGGGGGAAACACCATATATTTT
NA NA TRBJ2-1 TRBV9 CASSGTGEQFF TGTGCCAGCAGCGGAACCGGTGAGCAGTTCTTC
NA NA TRBJ1-2 TRBV30 CAWSSNAGGYTF TGTGCCTGGAGTTCAAACGCGGGAGGCTACACCTTC
NA NA TRBJ2-1 TRBV9 CASSVLPGGEQFF TGTGCCAGCAGCGTCCTCCCCGGAGGAGAGCAGTTCTTC
TRBD2 once TRBJ2-1 TRBV19 CASSIGEGSYNEQFF TGTGCCAGTAGTATAGGGGAGGGCTCCTACAATGAGCAGTTCTTC
NA NA TRBJ2-1 TRBV24-1 CATSFPSGAGGDEQFF TGTGCCACCAGCTTCCCCAGTGGGGCAGGTGGGGATGAGCAGTTCTTC
NA NA TRBJ2-7 TRBV19 CASRYKDGSYEQYF TGTGCCAGTAGATATAAGGACGGTTCCTACGAGCAGTACTTC
NA NA TRBJ1-1 TRBV5-6 CASSFWQAKPTEAFF TGTGCCAGCAGCTTTTGGCAGGCTAAACCCACTGAAGCTTTCTTT
NA NA TRBJ2-1 TRBV27 CASSLLTSAGGNEQFF TGTGCCAGCAGTTTATTGACGTCTGCGGGCGGCAATGAGCAGTTCTTC
NA NA TRBJ2-3 TRBV5-1 CASSLRADTQYF TGCGCCAGCAGCTTGAGAGCAGATACGCAGTATTTT
NA once TRBJ2-3 TRBV21-1 CASSSTSGGHTDTQYF TGTGCCAGCAGCAGCACTAGCGGGGGGCACACAGATACGCAGTATTTT
NA once TRBJ2-7 TRBV28 CASSPHRVWSYEQYF TGTGCCAGCAGTCCCCACAGGGTCTGGTCATACGAGCAGTACTTC
NA NA TRBJ1-5 TRBV4-3 CASSQDLGGSGGGNQPQHF TGCGCCAGCAGCCAAGATCTGGGGGGTAGTGGGGGAGGTAATCAGCCCCAGCATTTT
TRBD1 NA TRBJ2-1 TRBV5-6 CASSSLQGMSYNEQFF TGTGCCAGCAGCTCGTTACAGGGGATGTCCTACAATGAGCAGTTCTTC
NA NA TRBJ2-7 TRBV2 CASRGPGPTYEQYF TGTGCCAGCAGGGGACCGGGACCTACCTACGAGCAGTACTTC
NA NA TRBJ1-2 TRBV6-5 CASSYSRADPYGYTF TGTGCCAGCAGTTACTCTCGCGCGGACCCTTATGGCTACACCTTC
TRBD1 NA TRBJ1-2 TRBV7-2 CASREGQGMSGGYTF TGTGCCAGCAGGGAAGGACAGGGGATGAGCGGCGGCTACACCTTC
NA NA TRBJ1-6 TRBV6-4 CASSDSVLGNSPLHF TGTGCCAGCAGTGACTCGGTGTTAGGGAATTCACCCCTCCACTTT
NA NA TRBJ1-4 TRBV12-3/TRBV12-4 CASTWGLQEVFF TGTGCCAGCACCTGGGGCCTACAGGAGGTGTTTTTT
NA NA TRBJ1-5 TRBV27 CASRSLQGISRRSNQPQHF TGTGCCAGCAGATCACTACAGGGAATAAGTAGGAGAAGCAATCAGCCCCAGCATTTT
TRBD1 NA TRBJ1-1 TRBV19 CASSSTGDTEAFF TGTGCCAGTAGTTCTACAGGGGACACTGAAGCTTTCTTT
NA NA TRBJ1-2 TRBV7-2 CASSPPYGGYGYTF TGTGCCAGCAGCCCCCCGTATGGTGGCTATGGCTACACCTTC
TRBD1 NA TRBJ1-1 TRBV10-1 CASSSRQGNTEAFF TGCGCCAGCAGTTCTCGACAGGGGAACACTGAAGCTTTCTTT
NA NA TRBJ1-4 TRBV27 CASSLSVRTFNEKLFF TGTGCCAGCAGTTTATCCGTACGGACATTTAATGAAAAACTGTTTTTT
TRBD1 NA TRBJ1-1 TRBV10-2 CASSEWVTGDKTEAFF TGCGCCAGCAGTGAATGGGTAACAGGGGATAAAACTGAAGCTTTCTTT
TRBD2 NA TRBJ2-2 TRBV27 CASSNIAGGLGELFF TGTGCCAGCAGCAATATAGCGGGGGGCCTCGGGGAGCTGTTTTTT
TRBD1 NA TRBJ1-1 TRBV11-1 CASSLRGQGLTEAFF TGTGCCAGCAGCTTACGGGGACAGGGGCTAACTGAAGCTTTCTTT